Below are 20 T cell receptor beta chains sequenced from a single sample in a study of shared clonotypes between healthy human individuals. TCRdb's copy holds only in-frame clones and misses some; the assay was immunoSEQ multiplex PCR. The sample has approximately 2.3 million clones, more than 80% seen once; the top ten hold under 0.45%. Sequenced: naive CD4+ T cells from PBMCs. Subset meaning: CD45RA+ positively selected. The receptor source for this set is a young man in good health. Some clones in this sample may be carry-over from other donors' samples.

As regards this clone: This sample includes further DNA sequences coding for the same CDR3. The chain links TRBV7-8 to TRBJ2-3, with D perhaps TRBD2 (6 bases). V was pared by 1 base and J by 1 base, with 6 bases between. Germline CDR1 SGHVS, CDR2 FQNEAQ. The CDR3 runs to 14 residues. The CDR3 loop is CASSLGLGTDTQYF. In DNA form, the CDR3 reads TGTGCCAGCAGCTTAGGACTAGGCACAGATACGCAGTATTTT.

The chain combines TRBV7-7 with TRBJ2-3, with 8 nucleotides matching TRBD2. Germline V gene data show CDR1 as SSHAT and CDR2 as FNYEAQ (reference sequence). The CDR3 loop spans 14 amino acids. V dropped 5 bases and J dropped 4; count of bases not matched to a gene: 5. The CDR3 DNA follows: TGTGCCAGCAGCCGCGGGACTAGTTCAGATACGCAGTATTTT. It translates to CASSRGTSSDTQYF. The full variable domain, rest sourced from reference TRBV7-7 and TRBJ2-3, is GAGVSQSPRYKVTKRGQDVTLRCDPISSHATLYWYQQALGQGPEFLTYFNYEAQPDKSGLPSDRFSAERPEGSISTLTIQRTEQRDSAMYRCASSRGTSSDTQYFGPGTRLTVL.

This clone appeared once. The V gene is TRBV7-2, the J gene TRBJ1-4; possibly TRBD1 for D (5 bases). The CDR3 consists of 16 residues. Germline V gene data show CDR1 as SGHTA and CDR2 as FQGNSA. Trimming shortened V by 0 bases and J by 9 bases, and 17 bases separated the two germline ends. This CDR3 reads CASSLADIGFSQKLFF. The CDR3 nucleotides are TGTGCCAGCAGCTTAGCGGACATAGGTTTTTCTCAAAAACTGTTTTTT. The entire variable domain, with the rest obtained from reference TRBV7-2 and TRBJ1-4, is as follows: GAGVSQSPSNKVTEKGKDVELRCDPISGHTALYWYRQSLGQGLEFLIYFQGNSAPDKSGLPSDRFSAERTGGSVSTLTIQRTQQEDSAVYLCASSLADIGFSQKLFFGSGTQLSVL.

In the case of this clone: The sample contains more than one DNA sequence encoding this CDR3. Here the CDR3 reads CASSPRAGATDTQYF. DNA of the CDR3: TGTGCCAGCTCACCACGGGCGGGAGCGACAGATACGCAGTATTTT. V gene TRBV18 combines with J gene TRBJ2-3, with 7 bases that match TRBD2. V shed 1 base, J shed 3 bases, and the junction held 4 bases outside the gene matches. Germline V gene data show CDR1 as KGHSH and CDR2 as LQKENI. There are 15 residues in the CDR3.

The chain is built from TRBV2 and TRBJ2-7, with TRBD1 matching 10 bases. The CDR3 has 14 residues. The V segment lost 4 bases and the J segment 7 bases; nucleotides outside the gene matches: 7. Germline CDR1 and CDR2: SNHLY and FYNNEI. CDR3 residues: CASSGGTGEGEQYF. The CDR3 nucleotides are TGTGCCAGCAGTGGCGGGACAGGGGAAGGGGAGCAGTACTTC.

V gene TRBV6-1 combines with J gene TRBJ1-2; D gene ambiguous. Trimming removed 3 bases from V and 4 bases from J, with 9 bases in between. The CDR3 is 13 residues long. Germline CDR1 reads MNHNS; CDR2 reads SASEGT. This chain's CDR3 is CASSDGEIYGYTF. In DNA, the CDR3 is TGTGCCAGCAGTGATGGGGAAATCTATGGCTACACCTTC.

The rearrangement links TRBV9 to TRBJ2-7, with a tentative D call TRBD1 (5 bases). Germline V gene sequence: CDR1 SGDLS, CDR2 YYNGEE. The V gene lost 4 bases and the J gene lost 1 base, with 9 bases spanning the gap. This CDR3 spans 13 amino acids. The CDR3 bases are TGTGCCAGCAGCCGACAGCAATCCTACGAGCAGTACTTC. Translating gives CASSRQQSYEQYF.

The V call is TRBV2, the J call TRBJ2-2, with 7 bases identical to TRBD1. V lost 6 bases to trimming and J lost 8 bases; unmatched junction nucleotides: 6. Germline-derived CDR1 and CDR2 are SNHLY and FYNNEI. CDR3 size: 13 residues. The CDR3, as DNA: TGTGCCAGCAGGCCGACAGGGAGTGGGGAGCTGTTTTTT. As protein: CASRPTGSGELFF.

The chain recombines TRBV30 with TRBJ2-3, with 9 nucleotides matching TRBD2. The CDR3 spans 18 residues. V lost 1 base, J lost 6 bases, and 17 bases stayed unmatched. Germline values: CDR1 GTSNPN, CDR2 SVGIG (reference sequence). The CDR3 here is CAWSASTSGNLLRDTQYF. CDR3 nucleotide sequence: TGTGCCTGGAGTGCGTCGACTAGCGGCAATCTCTTAAGGGATACGCAGTATTTT.

Note on this clone: Other DNA variants within this sample encode the same CDR3. The chain recombines TRBV28 with TRBJ2-1; 9 bases line up with TRBD1. The CDR3 runs to 15 residues. The V gene's germline CDR1 is MDHEN and CDR2 SYDVKM. V was clipped by 4 bases and J by 1 base; unmatched bases: 2. The CDR3 here is CASSSGQGSYNEQFF. CDR3 DNA sequence: TGTGCCAGCAGTTCGGGACAGGGATCCTACAATGAGCAGTTCTTC.

About this clone itself: Different DNA sequences within this sample yield the same CDR3. The J gene is TRBJ2-7, the V gene TRBV7-9; TRBD2 matches at 10 bases. CDR3 length equals 15 residues. V trimming: 0 bases; J trimming: 4 bases; junction bases outside the gene matches: 3. Looked up from germline, CDR1 is SEHNR and CDR2 is FQNEAQ (reference sequence). The CDR3: CASSLALAGVYEQYF. CDR3 nucleotides: TGTGCCAGCAGCTTAGCCCTAGCGGGGGTGTACGAGCAGTACTTC.

The chain uses TRBV7-2 and TRBJ2-7; D uncertain. The CDR3 consists of 15 residues. Trimming stripped 2 bases from V and 0 bases from J, with 11 bases between. Germline V gene sequence: CDR1 SGHTA, CDR2 FQGNSA. Here the CDR3 DNA reads TGTGCCAGCAGCTTATTTTATACACTCTCCTACGAGCAGTACTTC. Translating it yields CASSLFYTLSYEQYF.

V is TRBV19 and J is TRBJ1-2; TRBD1 is a possible D gene (5 bases). The germline V gene encodes CDR1 LNHDA and CDR2 SQIVND (reference sequence). V shed 10 bases and J shed 5 bases, with 23 bases lying between them. CDR3 length equals 15 residues. CDR3 residues: CATWDRRAVQYGYTF. The CDR3 coding sequence is TGTGCCACCTGGGACCGCCGGGCGGTACAGTATGGCTACACCTTC.

This chain connects TRBV28 to TRBJ2-1; D is unresolved. This CDR3 has 12 amino acids. The germline CDR1 and CDR2 sequences are MDHEN and SYDVKM. Trimming stripped 3 bases from V and 7 bases from J, with 7 bases between. As DNA, the CDR3 is TGTGCCAGCAGTTTGGGGTGGAATGAGCAGTTCTTC. Protein: CASSLGWNEQFF.

The chain has TRBV5-1 and TRBJ2-1; 7 positions agree with TRBD1. The CDR3 spans 14 residues. V was clipped by 4 bases and J by 4 bases; unmatched bases: 5. Germline loops: CDR1 SGHRS, CDR2 YFSETQ. Here the CDR3 DNA reads TGCGCCAGCAGCACGGACAGGCGGTACAATGAGCAGTTCTTC. Protein: CASSTDRRYNEQFF.

This chain uses TRBV5-1 with TRBJ2-7; TRBD2 matches 7 bases. The CDR3 totals 15 residues. Germline CDR1 reads SGHRS; CDR2 reads YFSETQ. V lost 0 bases to trimming and J lost 2 bases; unmatched junction nucleotides: 5. CDR3 loop: CASSLGAGPPYEQYF. In DNA form, the CDR3 reads TGCGCCAGCAGCTTGGGAGCGGGGCCCCCCTACGAGCAGTACTTC.

This rearrangement joins TRBV7-9 to TRBJ1-2; D is unresolved. The CDR3 is 13 amino acids. Germline V gene lookup returns CDR1 SEHNR and CDR2 FQNEAQ (reference sequence). V was cut by 3 bases and J by 0 bases, with 5 bases left in between. The CDR3 DNA follows: TGTGCCAGCAGCTTTGAAGCTAACTATGGCTACACCTTC. Protein: CASSFEANYGYTF.

This clone occurred a few times. V is TRBV4-2 and J is TRBJ2-7; D is undetermined. This CDR3 region has 13 residues. Between the trimmed V and J ends, which lost 1 base and 5 bases, there was a span of 9 bases. The germline V gene encodes CDR1 LGHNA and CDR2 YNFKEQ. The CDR3 bases are TGTGCCAGCAGCCAAGTTACGAGGAACGAGCAGTACTTC. It yields the protein CASSQVTRNEQYF.

The genes are TRBV5-1 and TRBJ2-7; 9 bases map to TRBD1. V gave up 4 bases and J gave up 2 bases; unmatched junction bases: 7. The germline V gene has CDR1 SGHRS and CDR2 YFSETQ. This CDR3 region has 15 residues. The CDR3 coding sequence is TGCGCCAGCAGCCCCCCGGGACAGGGTACCTACGAGCAGTACTTC. Translated: CASSPPGQGTYEQYF.

CDR3 DNA sequence: TGTGCCAGCAGGCTAGCGGGATCGGCTGGGGATCGCTACGAGCAGTACTTC. It is translated as CASRLAGSAGDRYEQYF. The rearrangement links TRBV28 to TRBJ2-7, with 9 nucleotides matching TRBD2. The junction had 15 bases not matched to a gene; V was cut back by 6 bases and J by 3 bases. The V gene's germline CDR1 is MDHEN and CDR2 SYDVKM. The CDR3 is 17 amino acids.